Below, 3 T cell receptor beta chains from the same sample are listed, as sequenced in a study of shared clonotypes between healthy human individuals. Assay used: immunoSEQ multiplex PCR; TCRdb lists only in-frame clones, some missing. The sample lists about 1.1 million clones, about 80% occurring once. The sequencing sample was made of memory CD4+ T cells from PBMCs. Subset indicated: CD45RA-negative fraction. These receptors were taken from a man between 18 and 35 years old in good health. Some clones in this sample may be carry-over from other donors' samples.

In this sample, this clone turned up a few times. The chain has TRBV27 and TRBJ1-5; TRBD1 aligns across 7 bases. Per germline, CDR1 MNHEY and CDR2 SMNVEV (reference sequence). This CDR3 is built from 14 residues. Trimming removed 5 bases from V and 6 bases from J; junction bases left unmatched: 7. The CDR3 DNA reads TGTGCCAGCAGTCCGACAGGGTTCCTTCAGCCCCAGCATTTT. It specifies CASSPTGFLQPQHF.

This clone was seen more than once but under ten times. The gene calls are TRBV14 and TRBJ2-1; TRBD2 matches at 8 bases. Trimming cost V 5 bases and J 0 bases; bases outside gene matches: 3. Germline V gives CDR1 SGHDN, CDR2 FVKESK. This CDR3 is 15 amino acids long. The CDR3: CASSGGRSSYNEQFF. The CDR3 region has the DNA TGTGCCAGCAGCGGCGGGAGGAGCTCCTACAATGAGCAGTTCTTC.

This chain joins TRBV12-5 and TRBJ2-3; D call uncertain. The ends were cut back, 2 bases at V and 3 bases at J, with 6 bases in the middle. This CDR3 has 13 amino acids. Per the germline V gene, CDR1 is LGHNT and CDR2 is FRNRAP. CDR3 loop: CASGLFQTDTQYF. The CDR3 region has the DNA TGTGCTAGTGGTTTGTTCCAGACAGATACGCAGTATTTT.